These T cell receptor beta chains were read from a single sample in a study of regulatory T cells in long-lasting Graves disease. MiXCR, applied by TCRdb to the multiplex PCR reads, yields one record per CDR3 protein. Of around 250,000 distinct CDR3 sequences listed, 15% to 20% are singletons. These data also featured in a second study, about T cells in Graves' hyperthyroidism and ophthalmopathy.

The specimen comprised peripheral blood mononuclear cells (PBMCs), sampled at new diagnosis, from a patient treated with antithyroid drugs. These receptors were obtained from a woman in her 30s with Graves disease. CDR3s include the opening cysteine and the closing phenylalanine or tryptophan. D genes are given only for firm matches. Clone size is shown for a subset of rows, as once, few, many or a class of expanded clone.

d_gene: NA
v_gene: TRBV7-9
j_gene: TRBJ1-1
abundance: NA
CDR3aa: CASSFVSGMNTEAFF
CDR3nt: TGTGCCAGCAGCTTTGTATCTGGGATGAACACTGAAGCTTTCTTT

d_gene: TRBD1
v_gene: TRBV10-2
j_gene: TRBJ2-3
abundance: few
CDR3aa: CATESARQGITDTQYF
CDR3nt: TGCGCCACCGAGTCGGCGCGACAGGGGATCACAGATACGCAGTATTTT

d_gene: NA
v_gene: TRBV12-3/TRBV12-4
j_gene: TRBJ2-3
abundance: NA
CDR3aa: CASKSTDTQYF
CDR3nt: TGTGCCAGCAAGAGCACAGATACGCAGTATTTT

d_gene: TRBD1
v_gene: TRBV28
j_gene: TRBJ2-7
abundance: NA
CDR3aa: CASRILGTGDHEQYF
CDR3nt: TGTGCCAGCAGGATCCTCGGGACAGGGGACCACGAGCAGTACTTC

d_gene: TRBD1
v_gene: TRBV9
j_gene: TRBJ2-1
abundance: many
CDR3aa: CASSEGDSSYNEQFF
CDR3nt: TGTGCCAGCAGCGAGGGGGACAGTTCCTACAATGAGCAGTTCTTC

d_gene: NA
v_gene: TRBV6-1
j_gene: TRBJ1-1
abundance: many
CDR3aa: CASRPNFGTVEAFF
CDR3nt: TGTGCCAGCAGACCTAATTTCGGGACGGTCGAAGCTTTCTTT

d_gene: NA
v_gene: TRBV27
j_gene: TRBJ2-2
abundance: many
CDR3aa: CASSSDTWNTGELFF
CDR3nt: TGTGCCAGCAGTTCGGACACCTGGAACACCGGGGAGCTGTTTTTT

d_gene: NA
v_gene: TRBV19
j_gene: TRBJ1-2
abundance: many
CDR3aa: CASSIAAGEGVGYTF
CDR3nt: TGTGCCAGTAGTATAGCTGCAGGGGAAGGGGTTGGCTACACCTTC

d_gene: NA
v_gene: TRBV27
j_gene: TRBJ1-6
abundance: many
CDR3aa: CASSLGDSPLHF
CDR3nt: TGTGCCAGCAGCTTAGGGGATTCACCCCTCCACTTT

d_gene: NA
v_gene: TRBV20-1
j_gene: TRBJ2-7
abundance: many
CDR3aa: CSVPGRPTESEQYF
CDR3nt: TGCAGTGTCCCCGGGCGTCCTACAGAGAGCGAGCAGTACTTC

d_gene: NA
v_gene: TRBV27
j_gene: TRBJ1-1
abundance: many
CDR3aa: CASSPRGGGTEAFF
CDR3nt: TGTGCCAGCAGTCCCCGTGGAGGGGGAACTGAAGCTTTCTTT

d_gene: NA
v_gene: TRBV12-3/TRBV12-4
j_gene: TRBJ1-6
abundance: many
CDR3aa: CASRPARNSPLHF
CDR3nt: TGTGCCAGCAGGCCTGCCAGGAATTCACCCCTCCACTTT

d_gene: NA
v_gene: TRBV12-3/TRBV12-4
j_gene: TRBJ2-1
abundance: many
CDR3aa: CASSLRQGEYNEQFF
CDR3nt: TGTGCCAGCAGTTTAAGGCAGGGAGAGTACAATGAGCAGTTCTTC

d_gene: NA
v_gene: TRBV3-1
j_gene: TRBJ1-2
abundance: many
CDR3aa: CASSSRQIRGGYTF
CDR3nt: TGTGCCAGCAGCTCACGACAGATCCGGGGTGGCTACACCTTC

d_gene: TRBD1
v_gene: TRBV7-8
j_gene: TRBJ1-1
abundance: many
CDR3aa: CASFEYRGDEEAFF
CDR3nt: TGTGCCAGCTTTGAATACAGGGGGGACGAAGAAGCTTTCTTT

d_gene: NA
v_gene: TRBV27
j_gene: TRBJ2-1
abundance: NA
CDR3aa: CASSLGSVNNEQFF
CDR3nt: TGTGCCAGCAGTTTAGGATCTGTTAACAATGAGCAGTTCTTC

d_gene: NA
v_gene: TRBV20-1
j_gene: TRBJ1-2
abundance: NA
CDR3aa: CSASTTNYGYTF
CDR3nt: TGCAGTGCTAGTACTACTAACTATGGCTACACCTTC

d_gene: NA
v_gene: TRBV6-2/TRBV6-3
j_gene: TRBJ2-2
abundance: many
CDR3aa: CASRRLGGELFF
CDR3nt: TGTGCCAGCAGAAGGCTTGGAGGGGAGCTGTTTTTT

d_gene: TRBD1
v_gene: TRBV2
j_gene: TRBJ1-2
abundance: many
CDR3aa: CASSDVLGDREDGYTF
CDR3nt: TGTGCCAGCAGTGATGTGCTCGGGGACAGGGAGGATGGCTACACCTTC

d_gene: NA
v_gene: TRBV6-2/TRBV6-3
j_gene: TRBJ1-4
abundance: NA
CDR3aa: CASSYSRGNEKLFF
CDR3nt: TGTGCCAGCAGTTACTCGAGAGGGAACGAAAAACTGTTTTTT

d_gene: NA
v_gene: TRBV3-1
j_gene: TRBJ1-2
abundance: many
CDR3aa: CASSQETGGLGYTF
CDR3nt: TGTGCCAGCAGCCAAGAAACGGGGGGGCTGGGCTACACCTTC

d_gene: NA
v_gene: TRBV20-1
j_gene: TRBJ1-1
abundance: many
CDR3aa: CSATDLPGQLNTEAFF
CDR3nt: TGCAGTGCTACCGATCTTCCGGGACAACTGAACACTGAAGCTTTCTTT

d_gene: NA
v_gene: TRBV13
j_gene: TRBJ1-2
abundance: NA
CDR3aa: CASSEGDGGYTF
CDR3nt: TGTGCCAGCAGCGAGGGGGACGGTGGCTACACCTTC

d_gene: NA
v_gene: TRBV19
j_gene: TRBJ1-5
abundance: many
CDR3aa: CASSTRPFFLDSYSNQPQHF
CDR3nt: TGTGCCAGTAGTACCCGACCCTTCTTCCTGGACAGCTATAGCAATCAGCCCCAGCATTTT

d_gene: NA
v_gene: TRBV20-1
j_gene: TRBJ1-1
abundance: many
CDR3aa: CSAPGAMNTEAFF
CDR3nt: TGCAGTGCTCCAGGGGCTATGAACACTGAAGCTTTCTTT

d_gene: NA
v_gene: TRBV3-1
j_gene: TRBJ2-3
abundance: many
CDR3aa: CASSQVGDTQYF
CDR3nt: TGTGCCAGCAGCCAAGTAGGGGATACGCAGTATTTT

d_gene: NA
v_gene: TRBV15
j_gene: TRBJ2-3
abundance: many
CDR3aa: CATSRDLALSTDTQYF
CDR3nt: TGTGCCACCAGCAGAGATCTAGCTCTTAGCACAGATACGCAGTATTTT

d_gene: TRBD1
v_gene: TRBV15
j_gene: TRBJ2-5
abundance: many
CDR3aa: CATSKRTGNQETQYF
CDR3nt: TGTGCCACCAGCAAAAGGACAGGCAACCAAGAGACCCAGTACTTC

d_gene: NA
v_gene: TRBV20-1
j_gene: TRBJ2-3
abundance: many
CDR3aa: CSARDLGAITDTQYF
CDR3nt: TGCAGTGCTAGAGACCTCGGGGCGATAACAGATACGCAGTATTTT

d_gene: NA
v_gene: TRBV7-7
j_gene: TRBJ2-1
abundance: NA
CDR3aa: CASSLVRSALAPGNEQFF
CDR3nt: TGTGCTAGCAGCTTAGTTCGAAGCGCCCTTGCTCCTGGCAATGAGCAGTTCTTC

d_gene: TRBD1
v_gene: TRBV4-1
j_gene: TRBJ2-2
abundance: NA
CDR3aa: CASSQEQWGQGNTGELFF
CDR3nt: TGCGCCAGCAGCCAAGAACAATGGGGACAGGGGAACACCGGGGAGCTGTTTTTT